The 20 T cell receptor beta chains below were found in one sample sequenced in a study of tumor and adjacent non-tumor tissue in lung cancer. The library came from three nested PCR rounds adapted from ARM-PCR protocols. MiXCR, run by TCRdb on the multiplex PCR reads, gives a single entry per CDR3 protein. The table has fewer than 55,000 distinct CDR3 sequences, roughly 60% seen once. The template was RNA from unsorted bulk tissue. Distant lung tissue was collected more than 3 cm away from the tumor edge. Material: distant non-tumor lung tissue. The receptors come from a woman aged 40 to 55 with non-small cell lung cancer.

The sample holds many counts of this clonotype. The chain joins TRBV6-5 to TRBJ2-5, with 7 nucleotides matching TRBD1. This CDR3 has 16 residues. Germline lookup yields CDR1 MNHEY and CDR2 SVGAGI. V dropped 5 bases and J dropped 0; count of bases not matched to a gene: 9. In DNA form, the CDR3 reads TGTGCCAGCAGTCTAGAATTGACAGGGAACCAAGAGACCCAGTACTTC. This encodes CASSLELTGNQETQYF.

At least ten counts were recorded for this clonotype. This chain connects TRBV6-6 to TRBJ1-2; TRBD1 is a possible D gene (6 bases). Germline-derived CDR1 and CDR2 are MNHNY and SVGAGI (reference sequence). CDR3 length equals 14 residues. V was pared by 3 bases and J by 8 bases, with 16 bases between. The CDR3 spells CASSYLRGQGGYTF. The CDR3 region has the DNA TGTGCCAGCAGTTATCTCAGGGGTCAGGGAGGCTACACCTTC.

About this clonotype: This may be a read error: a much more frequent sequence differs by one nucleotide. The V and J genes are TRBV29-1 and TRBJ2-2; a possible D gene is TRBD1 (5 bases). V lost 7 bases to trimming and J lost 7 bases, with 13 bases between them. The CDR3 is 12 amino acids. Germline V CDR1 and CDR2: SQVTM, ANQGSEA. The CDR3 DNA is TGCAGCGCTGGGTTCCAGGGCGGGGAGCTGTTTTTT. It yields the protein CSAGFQGGELFF.

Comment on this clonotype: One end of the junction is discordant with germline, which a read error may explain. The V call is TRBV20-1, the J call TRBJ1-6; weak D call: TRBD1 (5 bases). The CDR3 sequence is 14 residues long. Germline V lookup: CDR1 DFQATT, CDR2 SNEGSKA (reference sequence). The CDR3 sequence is CSAPGASKPSPIHF. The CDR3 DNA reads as TGCAGTGCCCCCGGGGCCTCTAAGCCTTCACCCATCCACTTT.

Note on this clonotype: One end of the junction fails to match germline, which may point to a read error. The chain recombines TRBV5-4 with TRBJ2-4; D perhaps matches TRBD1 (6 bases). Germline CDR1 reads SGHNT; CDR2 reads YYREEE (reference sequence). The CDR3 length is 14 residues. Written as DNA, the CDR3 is TGCGCCAGCAACTCCGGGACACACAAAAACATTCAGTACTTC. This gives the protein CASNSGTHKNIQYF.

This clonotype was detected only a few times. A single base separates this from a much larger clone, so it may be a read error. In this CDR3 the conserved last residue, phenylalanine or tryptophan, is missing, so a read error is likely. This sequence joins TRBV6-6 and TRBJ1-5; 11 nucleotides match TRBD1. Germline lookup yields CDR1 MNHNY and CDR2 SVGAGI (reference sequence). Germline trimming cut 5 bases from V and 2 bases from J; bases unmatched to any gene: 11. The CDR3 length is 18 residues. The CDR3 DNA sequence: TGTGCCAGCAGTCGGGACAGGGGGAGGCATATGGGCAATCAGCCCCAGCATATT. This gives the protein CASSRDRGRHMGNQPQHI.

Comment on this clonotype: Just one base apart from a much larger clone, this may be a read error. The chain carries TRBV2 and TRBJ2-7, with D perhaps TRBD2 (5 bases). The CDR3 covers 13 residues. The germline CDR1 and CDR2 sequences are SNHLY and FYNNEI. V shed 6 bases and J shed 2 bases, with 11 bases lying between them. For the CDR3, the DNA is TGTGCCAGCAGCACAAAGCGGACCTACGAGCAGTACTTC. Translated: CASSTKRTYEQYF.

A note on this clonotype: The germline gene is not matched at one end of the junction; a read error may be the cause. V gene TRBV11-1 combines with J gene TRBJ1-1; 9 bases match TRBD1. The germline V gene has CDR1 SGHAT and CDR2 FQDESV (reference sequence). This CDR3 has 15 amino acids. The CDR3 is CAGSLAGQGITGAFF. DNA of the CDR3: TGTGCCGGCAGCCTCGCGGGACAGGGAATCACCGGAGCTTTCTTT.

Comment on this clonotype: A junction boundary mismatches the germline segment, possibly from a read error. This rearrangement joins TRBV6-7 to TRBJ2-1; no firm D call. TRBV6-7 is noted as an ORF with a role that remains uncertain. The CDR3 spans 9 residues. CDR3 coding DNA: TGTACCAGCATCAATGAGCAATTCTTC. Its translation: CTSINEQFF.

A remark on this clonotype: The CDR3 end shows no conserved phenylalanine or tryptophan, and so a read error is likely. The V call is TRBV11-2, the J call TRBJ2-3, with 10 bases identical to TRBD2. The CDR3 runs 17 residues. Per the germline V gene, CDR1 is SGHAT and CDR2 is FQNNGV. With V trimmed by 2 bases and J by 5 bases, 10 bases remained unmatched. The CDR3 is CASSLIKASGGVDTQYI. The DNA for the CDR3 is TGTGCCAGCAGCTTAATTAAGGCTAGCGGGGGCGTAGATACGCAGTATATT.

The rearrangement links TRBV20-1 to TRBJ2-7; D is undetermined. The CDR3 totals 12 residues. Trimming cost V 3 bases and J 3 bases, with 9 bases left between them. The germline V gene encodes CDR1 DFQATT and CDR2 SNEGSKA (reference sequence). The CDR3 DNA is TGCAGTGCTAGCTGGCAACACTACGAGCAGTACTTC. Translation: CSASWQHYEQYF.

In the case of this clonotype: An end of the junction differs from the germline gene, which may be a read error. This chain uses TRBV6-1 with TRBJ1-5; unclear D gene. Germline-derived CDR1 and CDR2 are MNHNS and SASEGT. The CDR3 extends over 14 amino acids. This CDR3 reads CTSSASITNEPQHF. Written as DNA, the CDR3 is TGTACCAGCAGTGCGTCAATTACCAATGAGCCCCAGCATTTT.

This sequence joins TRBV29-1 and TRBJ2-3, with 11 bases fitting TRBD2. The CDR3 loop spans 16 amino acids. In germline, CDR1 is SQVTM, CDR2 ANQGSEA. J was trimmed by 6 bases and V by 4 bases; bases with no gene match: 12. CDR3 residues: CSVVVGASGGPDTQYF. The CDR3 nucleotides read TGCAGCGTTGTAGTTGGGGCTAGCGGGGGGCCTGATACGCAGTATTTT.

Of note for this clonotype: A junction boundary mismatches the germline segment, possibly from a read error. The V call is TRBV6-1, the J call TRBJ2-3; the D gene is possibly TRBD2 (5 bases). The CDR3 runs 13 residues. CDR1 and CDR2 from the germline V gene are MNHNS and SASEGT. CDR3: CGSGSGRTDAQYF. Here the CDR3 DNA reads TGTGGCAGCGGTAGTGGGCGCACAGATGCGCAGTATTTT.

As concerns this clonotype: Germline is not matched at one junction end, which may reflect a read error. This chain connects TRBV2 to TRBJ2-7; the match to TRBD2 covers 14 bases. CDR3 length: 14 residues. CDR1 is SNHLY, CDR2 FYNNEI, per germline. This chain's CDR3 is CASNSGLAGVEHYF. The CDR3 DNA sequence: TGTGCCAGCAATTCGGGACTAGCGGGAGTAGAGCATTACTTC.

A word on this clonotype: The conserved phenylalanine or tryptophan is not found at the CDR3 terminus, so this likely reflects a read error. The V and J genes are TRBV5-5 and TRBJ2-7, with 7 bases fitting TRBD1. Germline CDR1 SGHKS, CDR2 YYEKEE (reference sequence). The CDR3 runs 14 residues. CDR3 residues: CAIKPGTDSYEQYL. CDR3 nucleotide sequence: TGCGCCATCAAGCCCGGGACAGACTCCTACGAGCAGTACCTC.

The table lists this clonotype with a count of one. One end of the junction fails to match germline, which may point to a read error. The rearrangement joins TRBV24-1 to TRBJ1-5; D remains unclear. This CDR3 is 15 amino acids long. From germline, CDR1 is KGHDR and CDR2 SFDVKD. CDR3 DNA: TGTGCCACCAGTGATTCCGGAGGTAGCAATCGGCCCCAGCATTTT. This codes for CATSDSGGSNRPQHF.

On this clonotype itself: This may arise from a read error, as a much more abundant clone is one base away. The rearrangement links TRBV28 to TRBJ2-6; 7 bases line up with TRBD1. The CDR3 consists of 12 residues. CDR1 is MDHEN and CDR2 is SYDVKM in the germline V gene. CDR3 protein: CVSRTGQLPLTF. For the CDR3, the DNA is TGTGTCAGCAGAACGGGACAGCTCCCCCTGACTTTC.

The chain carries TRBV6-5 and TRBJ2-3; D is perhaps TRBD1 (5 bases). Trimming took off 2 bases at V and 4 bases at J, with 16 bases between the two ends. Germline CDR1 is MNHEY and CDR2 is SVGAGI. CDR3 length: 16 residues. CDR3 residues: CASSYRAGTRADTQYF. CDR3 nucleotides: TGTGCCAGCAGTTACCGGGCAGGCACCAGGGCAGATACGCAGTATTTT.

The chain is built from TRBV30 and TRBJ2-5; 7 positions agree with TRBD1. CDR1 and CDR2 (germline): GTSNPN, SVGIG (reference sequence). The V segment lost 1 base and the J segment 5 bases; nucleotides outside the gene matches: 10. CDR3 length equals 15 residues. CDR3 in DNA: TGTGCCTGGAGTGCATGTGACAGGGAATGGGAGACCCAGTACTTC. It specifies CAWSACDREWETQYF.